The 4 T cell receptor beta chains given below trace back to one sample, sequenced in a study of CD8 T cells in ankylosing spondylitis. TCRdb recomputed calls from the 5' RACE reads with MiXCR, one row per CDR3 protein. The table shows 150,000 to 200,000 distinct CDR3 sequences, with roughly 10% occurring only once. Source material: blood, either unsorted or a sorted T cell fraction (not recorded which). The receptor source for this set is a female donor with ankylosing spondylitis or in good health (not recorded which).

This clonotype was counted between two and nine times. The V and J genes are TRBV20-1 and TRBJ1-1; D gene unclear. Germline CDR1 DFQATT, CDR2 SNEGSKA (reference sequence). V shed 4 bases and J shed 6 bases, with 15 bases lying between them. This CDR3 is 13 amino acids long. CDR3 loop: CSAKIWGRPEAFF. In DNA form, the CDR3 reads TGCAGTGCTAAGATTTGGGGTAGGCCTGAAGCTTTCTTT.

This clonotype was detected many times. The chain links TRBV12-3 or TRBV12-4 to TRBJ2-7; D not resolved. The ends were cut back, 3 bases at V and 4 bases at J, with 10 bases in the middle. This CDR3 has 13 amino acids. The DNA of the CDR3 is TGTGCCAGCAGTTTCGTTCTCGGGTACGAGCAGTACTTC. Its protein product is CASSFVLGYEQYF.

This clonotype occurred many times. The chain carries TRBV5-6 and TRBJ2-3; D unclear. The ends were cut back, 5 bases at V and 3 bases at J, with 16 bases in the middle. Germline lookup yields CDR1 SGHDT and CDR2 YYEEEE. This CDR3 contains 15 residues. DNA of the CDR3: TGTGCCAGCAGAGCCGGCCCCGAAAGGACAGATACGCAGTATTTT. It is translated as CASRAGPERTDTQYF.

This clonotype was detected only a few times. The rearrangement uses TRBV7-9 and TRBJ1-1, with 9 nucleotides matching TRBD1. Trimming took 5 bases from V and 4 from J; bases not matched to a gene: 8. The CDR3 consists of 15 residues. Per the germline V gene, CDR1 is SEHNR and CDR2 is FQNEAQ (reference sequence). This CDR3 reads CASSPQTGGSTEAFF. CDR3 sequence (DNA): TGTGCCAGCAGCCCCCAGACAGGGGGGAGCACTGAAGCTTTCTTT.